This T cell receptor beta chain was retrieved from a study of blood T cell repertoires in COVID-19. Germline CDR1 DFQATT, CDR2 SNEGSKA (reference sequence). The V gene end was trimmed by 5 bases and the J gene end by 10 bases; junction bases not matched to a gene: 4. This CDR3 comprises 11 residues. Original handling: Amplification with reference gene primers provided the estimates of nucleated cell counts. Some clones are missing from TCRdb's copy, which holds only in-frame ones; the method was immunoSEQ multiplex PCR. V and J calls and clone size follow that table, whereas D and trimming were derived from the DNA. The table includes tens of thousands of clones, around 90% detected once.

The specimen was peripheral blood. This TCR was recovered from a human donor with active COVID-19. The donor label of this sample is uncertain. The chain employs TRBV20-1 and TRBJ2-1, with 8 bases fitting TRBD2. CDR3 sequence: CSAHQREEQFF. In DNA form, the CDR3 reads TGCAGTGCTCACCAGCGGGAGGAGCAGTTCTTC.